At least ten counts were recorded for the clone carrying this T cell receptor (beta chain). As yet, its antigen is unknown. This sample is drawn from a study of early T cells in non-severe SARS-CoV-2 infection. For the study at large: Alpha and beta chains were unpaired, from unsorted whole-blood bulk RNA.

CDR3 length: 15 amino acids. Germline CDR1 LGHNT, CDR2 FRNRAP. Between the trimmed V and J ends, which lost 2 bases and 0 bases, there was a span of 11 bases. Study results and caveats: A preference for anti-spike CD8 responses marked VDJdb matching, which missed private and CD4 specificities.

Researchers attached unique molecular identifiers to individual cDNA molecules. A single record per CDR3 protein comes from TCRdb applying MiXCR to the 5' RACE reads. The profile shows around 77,000 distinct CDR3 sequences, 5% of them singletons. The chain employs TRBV12-5 and TRBJ2-7; possibly TRBD1 for D (6 bases). The receptor was isolated from an adult who was a healthcare worker with PCR-confirmed SARS-CoV-2 infection or an uninfected control (not recorded which). The starting material was whole blood, obtained at baseline. CDR3 sequence (DNA): TGTGCTAGTGGTTTGACAGGGTACACCTCCTACGAGCAGTACTTC. Protein sequence: CASGLTGYTSYEQYF.